This T cell receptor (beta chain) was sequenced in a study of blood T cell repertoires in COVID-19. Cohort 3 donors were reported recovered after two negative PCRs, clearance, or symptom resolution. Generated by immunoSEQ multiplex PCR, the TCRdb table keeps only in-frame clones and is missing some. The sample consists of about 160,000 clones, more than 75% of them appearing once. Germline lookup yields CDR1 KGHSH and CDR2 LQKENI. The J segment lost 2 bases and the V segment lost 3 bases, leaving 4 bases of the junction unmatched. This CDR3 is 16 amino acids long. Sequencing was done on a sample of PBMCs or T cells enriched from blood (not recorded which). The clonotype was recovered from a woman aged 45-65 years who had recovered from COVID-19. The rearrangement links TRBV18 to TRBJ1-5; 10 bases line up with TRBD1. The CDR3 nucleotides read TGTGCCAGCTCACCGACAGGGGGCGATGGCAATCAGCCCCAGCATTTT. This translates into CASSPTGGDGNQPQHF.